The source of this TCR beta chain is a study of blood T cell repertoires in COVID-19. Study overall: COVID-19 samples, acute and convalescent, were from the United States, Italy and Spain.

Seattle researchers signed up patients amid active infection and tracked them longitudinally. Profiling relied on immunoSEQ multiplex PCR, and the TCRdb table lists in-frame clones only, not all of them. The data show 150,000 to 160,000 clones, with approximately 80% seen just once and roughly an eighth held by the top ten. The TCR was taken from a woman in her sixties or seventies with COVID-19, enrolled during active disease. Sample: peripheral blood.

CDR3 sequence reads: CASSQEGRGELKLHF. The CDR3 DNA reads as TGCGCCAGCAGCCAAGAAGGCAGGGGAGAATTAAAGCTCCACTTT. The genes are TRBV4-1 and TRBJ1-6; D may be TRBD1 (6 bases). The CDR3 covers 15 residues. Per the germline V gene, CDR1 is MGHRA and CDR2 is YSYEKL. V lost 0 bases, J lost 16 bases, and 19 bases lay in between.